This record looks at one T cell receptor beta chain sequence and its context. The specificity of this receptor is unknown. Base quality data are lacking; no much larger clone is found one base away. These data are taken from a study of follicular helper T cells after annual influenza vaccination (TCRdb year 2017). About the investigation overall: After each seasonal influenza vaccination, blood was collected on days 0, 7 and 28. To look at recall of cTfh clones, some subjects were tracked through successive annual vaccinations covering the 2013-2014, 2014-2015 and 2015-2016 seasons. One week after vaccination, a second recruited cohort of 12 to 13 subjects (Table S1) displayed a similar ICOS+CD38+ cTfh response. Multi-year samples were obtained from roughly 6 subjects, with two vaccination seasons covered for four subjects and three seasons covered for two subjects. The 2015 samples were processed right after collection, while the 2013-2014 samples were cryopreserved. The investigation overall reported the following: ICOS+CD38+ cTfh clonality correlated with the frequency of that population, and its change correlated with the change in circulating plasmablast frequency. When influenza clone enrichment was assessed, the possibility that the much larger non-cTfh compartments were undersampled could not be excluded. Day 7 ICOS+CD38+ clones were most often found later in ICOS-CD38- cTfh, suggesting that subset may serve as a memory reservoir. Successive annual vaccinations recalled a recurring oligoclonal ICOS+CD38+ cTfh response that included tetramer and AIM influenza-specific clonotypes. Rare clonotypes could not be sampled because productive TCRB sequences were recovered from only about 9-20% of the analyzed cells.

Receptors were amplified or captured by the immunoSEQ multiplex PCR assay. Adaptive Biotechnologies carried out TCRB amplification, library preparation, sequencing and preliminary bioinformatics at Survey level resolution. The authors' analysis ran thus. Clonality was calculated in R as 1 minus normalized Shannon entropy, and the Gini index was calculated with the R package ineq. Overlap score was defined as the summed counts of shared sequences divided by the total counts of all sequences in both compared samples. Fisher's exact test, with an assumed theoretical repertoire of 10^7 TCRB sequences, was used to assess the significance of shared clonotypes. TCRdb re-hosts the immuneACCESS table, in-frame sequences only. Its copies lack some clones; in the studies checked, an unresolved V gene accounts for under half of them, and the cause for the rest is not known. Clone size and V and J calls were adopted from that table, with D and trimming inferred from the DNA. For this sample there are about 2,100 clones; about 89% appear just once. The ten biggest clones cover under 3.5% of the sample.

The meaning of the sample's time point label: 2015-2016 season, pre-vaccination. Adults received seasonal inactivated influenza vaccine (Fluvarix), and TCRB sequencing tracked sorted blood CD4 subsets before and after vaccination. To be eligible, subjects had to live in the community and must not have received influenza vaccine in the previous 6 months. Subjects were excluded for influenza vaccine contraindications, substance abuse, HIV/AIDS, active malignancy, immunomodulatory medication, or active illness such as respiratory infection. At each time point, somewhere between roughly 40 and 110 mL of blood was taken. PBMC were isolated using Ficoll-Paque PLUS or SepMate separation. As a non-Tfh subset for comparison, CXCR5- memory CD4 T cells were sorted. Before DNA extraction, cell subsets were sorted from PBMC on a BD FACS Aria. The CDR3 has 17 amino acids, counting the end cysteine and phenylalanine. The entry retains the CDR3 DNA only, 51 bases that are in frame from base 1. From V the trimming removes 6 bases and from J it removes 7 bases, while the gene matches leave 10 bases of the junction unaccounted for. Sequences SNHLY (CDR1) and FYNNEI (CDR2) are obtained from the germline V gene.

This chain is built from TRBV2 and TRBJ2-2, with 14 bases matching TRBD2. Material: CXCR5- memory CD4+ T cells sorted from blood, obtained on the day of influenza vaccination. Sample cell subset or site, as interpreted from the label and publication: CXCR5- memory CD4 T cells. The sequence came from an adult who received the influenza vaccine. The CDR3 is CASSVTSGRGLGGELFF. The nucleotide sequence is TGTGCCAGCAGCGTGACTAGCGGGAGGGGACTCGGCGGGGAGCTGTTTTTT. Full variable domain (CDR3 extended with the reference TRBV2 and TRBJ2-2 proteins): EPEVTQTPSHQVTQMGQEVILRCVPISNHLYFYWYRQILGQKVEFLVSFYNNEISEKSEIFDDQFSVERPDGSNFTLKIRSTKLEDSAMYFCASSVTSGRGLGGELFFGEGSRLTVL.